These T cell receptor beta chains were read from a single sample in a study of STAT5B mutations in CD4+ large granular lymphocyte leukemia. This table comes from immunoSEQ multiplex PCR, and its TCRdb copy is limited to in-frame clones, with some not included. The table includes fewer than 40,000 clones, about 89% detected once. Sequenced sample: CD4+ T cells from blood buffy coats. Every receptor here comes from a human donor in good health. The conserved cysteine and the conserved F or W are not part of the CDR3 here. The order of the fields is J gene, V gene, CDR3 protein.

J gene: TRBJ1-5
V gene: TRBV28
CDR3 protein: ASSTTGGGNQPQH

J gene: TRBJ1-5
V gene: TRBV5-1
CDR3 protein: ASSLEAGGNQPQH

J gene: TRBJ2-3
V gene: TRBV19
CDR3 protein: ASRVGLHTDTQY

J gene: TRBJ1-6
V gene: TRBV6-6
CDR3 protein: ASSYGPGRNSPLH

J gene: TRBJ2-7
V gene: TRBV7-8
CDR3 protein: ASSLDPAGGPY

J gene: TRBJ2-3
V gene: TRBV29-1
CDR3 protein: SVAGRVGTDTQY

J gene: TRBJ2-7
V gene: TRBV28
CDR3 protein: ASSPWTSLNEQY

J gene: TRBJ2-7
V gene: TRBV6-5
CDR3 protein: ASSSLHEQY

J gene: TRBJ1-4
V gene: TRBV5-6
CDR3 protein: ASSGLMDRGEKLF

J gene: TRBJ1-1
V gene: TRBV21-1
CDR3 protein: ASSMGNTEAF

J gene: TRBJ1-4
V gene: TRBV7-6
CDR3 protein: ASSLGIRQSTNEKLF

J gene: TRBJ1-4
V gene: TRBV6-6
CDR3 protein: ASSRGATNEKLF

J gene: TRBJ2-7
V gene: TRBV5-1
CDR3 protein: ASSRGTSGRYEQY

J gene: TRBJ2-2
V gene: TRBV10-1
CDR3 protein: ASSESASGRTGELF

J gene: TRBJ2-5
V gene: TRBV7-3
CDR3 protein: ASSLMPGSVGY

J gene: TRBJ1-1
V gene: TRBV27
CDR3 protein: ASTRDSEAF

J gene: TRBJ2-5
V gene: TRBV27
CDR3 protein: ASSLVETQY

J gene: TRBJ1-1
V gene: TRBV29-1
CDR3 protein: SVTGTGGAGAF

J gene: TRBJ1-2
V gene: TRBV7-9
CDR3 protein: ASSLSGGLGDFGYT

J gene: TRBJ2-3
V gene: TRBV27
CDR3 protein: ASRPASTDTQY

J gene: TRBJ1-1
V gene: TRBV14
CDR3 protein: ASSLPGQWSVEAF

J gene: TRBJ1-2
V gene: TRBV28
CDR3 protein: ASSLPTELAYGYT

J gene: TRBJ1-3
V gene: TRBV6-5
CDR3 protein: ASRTYAGNTIY

J gene: TRBJ2-3
V gene: TRBV9
CDR3 protein: ASQREVRDTQY

J gene: TRBJ2-1
V gene: TRBV5-4
CDR3 protein: ASSWGLGSYNEQF

J gene: TRBJ2-7
V gene: TRBV9
CDR3 protein: ASSVEERSYEQY

J gene: TRBJ1-3
V gene: TRBV19
CDR3 protein: ASSMNGGNTIY

J gene: TRBJ2-7
V gene: TRBV10-2
CDR3 protein: ASRGPFEYEQY

J gene: TRBJ1-2
V gene: TRBV28
CDR3 protein: ASRVDWTDYGYT

J gene: TRBJ2-7
V gene: TRBV13
CDR3 protein: ASSLGGGFSYEQY

J gene: TRBJ1-4
V gene: TRBV9
CDR3 protein: ASSVRGENEKLF

J gene: TRBJ1-2
V gene: TRBV6-1
CDR3 protein: ASSDTGVYGYT

J gene: .
V gene: TRBV29-1
CDR3 protein: SVMDRVGSEQY

J gene: TRBJ1-5
V gene: TRBV28
CDR3 protein: ASGRQDPHQPQH

J gene: TRBJ1-2
V gene: TRBV5-5
CDR3 protein: ASSLKGHGYT

J gene: TRBJ2-5
V gene: TRBV7-9
CDR3 protein: ASSLEVSGRAQQETQY

J gene: TRBJ1-3
V gene: TRBV6-5
CDR3 protein: ASSYGSISGNTIY

J gene: TRBJ2-7
V gene: TRBV5-1
CDR3 protein: ASSLGLGNEQY

J gene: TRBJ2-3
V gene: TRBV7-2
CDR3 protein: SSSFGLAGVGADTQY

J gene: TRBJ1-4
V gene: TRBV4-1
CDR3 protein: ASSQEGRIATNEKLF

J gene: TRBJ1-1
V gene: TRBV6-1
CDR3 protein: ASSEVQGVVTEAF

J gene: TRBJ2-7
V gene: TRBV5-4
CDR3 protein: ASSPSTGTNYEQY

J gene: TRBJ2-2
V gene: TRBV19
CDR3 protein: ASSQWGNTGELF

J gene: TRBJ2-7
V gene: TRBV6-1
CDR3 protein: ASSDRPQPYYEQY

J gene: TRBJ1-3
V gene: TRBV18
CDR3 protein: ASSSDNGGNTIY

J gene: TRBJ2-7
V gene: TRBV10-1
CDR3 protein: ASKGKEGRTGGTYEQY

J gene: TRBJ2-7
V gene: TRBV7-2
CDR3 protein: ASSLVGTSGSYEQY

J gene: TRBJ2-3
V gene: TRBV10-3
CDR3 protein: ATAPGGGGYTQY

J gene: TRBJ2-1
V gene: TRBV11-2
CDR3 protein: ASSALSGSIDNEQF

J gene: TRBJ1-5
V gene: TRBV6-1
CDR3 protein: ASSDQYQPQH

J gene: TRBJ1-2
V gene: TRBV29-1
CDR3 protein: SVSGSSGYT

J gene: TRBJ1-2
V gene: TRBV11-3
CDR3 protein: ASSSPGLGMHGYT

J gene: TRBJ2-5
V gene: TRBV27
CDR3 protein: ASSFRPPQGRGQETQY

J gene: TRBJ1-3
V gene: TRBV28
CDR3 protein: ASSLGGDLNTIY

J gene: TRBJ2-5
V gene: TRBV6-5
CDR3 protein: ASRTGWSETQY

J gene: TRBJ1-2
V gene: TRBV7-9
CDR3 protein: ASSRRDRDNYGYT

J gene: TRBJ1-6
V gene: TRBV13
CDR3 protein: ASSHRQGGSYNSPLH

J gene: TRBJ2-1
V gene: TRBV10-3
CDR3 protein: AISALEDEQF

J gene: TRBJ1-5
V gene: TRBV6-6
CDR3 protein: ASSQQGGSNQPQH